This T cell receptor beta chain stems from a study of blood T cell repertoires in COVID-19. Study context: Acute and convalescent COVID-19 samples came from the United States, Italy and Spain.

Under the authors' procedure: Amplification with reference gene primers provided the estimates of nucleated cell counts. The table came from immunoSEQ multiplex PCR; TCRdb's copy has only in-frame clones and leaves some out. V and J calls and clone size are those listed in that table; D and trimming were worked out from the DNA. This sample yields more than 150,000 clones, of which 86% are seen a single time; about a fifth belongs to the top ten. This CDR3 is 13 amino acids long. V was pared by 5 bases and J by 4 bases, with 4 bases of the junction left unmatched. CDR1 is SGHVS, CDR2 FNYEAQ, per germline.

The chain combines TRBV7-6 with TRBJ1-1; 7 nucleotides match TRBD1. The TCR comes from a man aged 65 to 79 with active or convalescent COVID-19. The sequencing sample was made of peripheral blood. Written as DNA, the CDR3 is TGTGCCAGCAGCCTAAGACAGGGCACTGAAGCTTTCTTT. Translating it yields CASSLRQGTEAFF.